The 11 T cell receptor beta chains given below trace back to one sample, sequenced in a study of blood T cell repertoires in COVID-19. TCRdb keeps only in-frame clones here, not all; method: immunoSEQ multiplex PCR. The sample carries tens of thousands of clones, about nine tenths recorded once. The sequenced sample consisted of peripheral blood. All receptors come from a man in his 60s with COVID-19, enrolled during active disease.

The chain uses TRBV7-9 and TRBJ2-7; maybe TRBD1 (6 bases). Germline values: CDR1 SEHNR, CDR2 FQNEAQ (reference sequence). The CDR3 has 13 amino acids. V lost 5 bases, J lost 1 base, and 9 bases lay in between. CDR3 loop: CASSPDSSYEQYF. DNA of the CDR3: TGTGCCAGCAGCCCGGACAGTTCCTACGAGCAGTACTTC.

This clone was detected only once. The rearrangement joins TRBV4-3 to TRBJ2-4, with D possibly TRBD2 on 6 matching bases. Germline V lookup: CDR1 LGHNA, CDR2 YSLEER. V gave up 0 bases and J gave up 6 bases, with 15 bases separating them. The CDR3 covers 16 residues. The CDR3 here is CASSQDISWGGNIQYF. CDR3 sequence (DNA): TGCGCCAGCAGCCAAGATATCTCCTGGGGAGGAAACATTCAGTACTTC.

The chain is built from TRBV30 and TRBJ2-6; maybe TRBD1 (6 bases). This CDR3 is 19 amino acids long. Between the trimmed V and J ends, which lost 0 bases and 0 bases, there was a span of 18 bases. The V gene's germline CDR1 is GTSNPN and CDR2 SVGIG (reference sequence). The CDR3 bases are TGTGCCTGGAGTGTAGTGAAAGGGGACATTCACTCTGGGGCCAACGTCCTGACTTTC. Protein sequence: CAWSVVKGDIHSGANVLTF.

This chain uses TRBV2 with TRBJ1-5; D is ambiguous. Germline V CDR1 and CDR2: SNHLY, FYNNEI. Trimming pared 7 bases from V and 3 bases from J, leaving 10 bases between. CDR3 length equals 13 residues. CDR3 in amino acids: CASKVQLNQPQHF. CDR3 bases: TGTGCCAGCAAGGTACAGCTCAATCAGCCCCAGCATTTT.

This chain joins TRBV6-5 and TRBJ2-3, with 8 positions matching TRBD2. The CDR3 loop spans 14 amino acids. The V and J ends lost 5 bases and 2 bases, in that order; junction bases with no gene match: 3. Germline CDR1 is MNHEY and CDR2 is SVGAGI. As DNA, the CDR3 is TGTGCCAGCAGTCCGGGACTAGTCACAGATACGCAGTATTTT. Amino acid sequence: CASSPGLVTDTQYF.

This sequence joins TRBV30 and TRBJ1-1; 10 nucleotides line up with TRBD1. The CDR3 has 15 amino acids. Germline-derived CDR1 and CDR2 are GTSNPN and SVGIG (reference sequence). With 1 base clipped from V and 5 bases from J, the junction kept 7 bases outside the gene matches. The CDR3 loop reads CAWSDRQGAFTEAFF. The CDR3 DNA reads TGTGCCTGGAGTGACAGACAGGGGGCTTTTACTGAAGCTTTCTTT.

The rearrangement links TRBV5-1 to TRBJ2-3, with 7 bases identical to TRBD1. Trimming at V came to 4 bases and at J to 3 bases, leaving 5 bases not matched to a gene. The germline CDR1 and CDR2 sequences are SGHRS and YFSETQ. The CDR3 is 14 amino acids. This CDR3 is CASSSDRVTDTQYF. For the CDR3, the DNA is TGCGCCAGCAGCAGCGACAGGGTTACAGATACGCAGTATTTT.

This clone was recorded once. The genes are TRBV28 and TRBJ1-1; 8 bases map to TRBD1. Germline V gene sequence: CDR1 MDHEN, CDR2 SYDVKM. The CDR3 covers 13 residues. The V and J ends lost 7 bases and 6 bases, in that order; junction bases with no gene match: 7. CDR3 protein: CASTSQGGSEAFF. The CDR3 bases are TGTGCCAGCACCTCACAGGGGGGGTCTGAAGCTTTCTTT.

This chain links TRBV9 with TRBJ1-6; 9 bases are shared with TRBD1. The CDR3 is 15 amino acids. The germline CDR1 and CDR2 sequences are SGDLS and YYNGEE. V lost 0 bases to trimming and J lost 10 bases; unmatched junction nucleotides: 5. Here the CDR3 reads CASSVERDRVSPLHF. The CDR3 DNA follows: TGTGCCAGCAGCGTAGAACGGGACAGGGTCTCACCCCTCCACTTT.

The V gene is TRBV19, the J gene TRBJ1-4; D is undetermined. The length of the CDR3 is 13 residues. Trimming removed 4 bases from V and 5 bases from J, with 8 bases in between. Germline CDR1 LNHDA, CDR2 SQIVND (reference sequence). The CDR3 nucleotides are TGTGCCAGTAGTACCCGGGGAAATGAAAAACTGTTTTTT. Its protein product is CASSTRGNEKLFF.

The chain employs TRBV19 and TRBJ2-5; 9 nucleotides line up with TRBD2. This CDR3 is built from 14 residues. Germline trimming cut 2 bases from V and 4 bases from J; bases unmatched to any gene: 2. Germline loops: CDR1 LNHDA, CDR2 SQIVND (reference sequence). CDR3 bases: TGTGCCAGTAGTATAACTAGCGGGCGAGAGACCCAGTACTTC. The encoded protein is CASSITSGRETQYF.